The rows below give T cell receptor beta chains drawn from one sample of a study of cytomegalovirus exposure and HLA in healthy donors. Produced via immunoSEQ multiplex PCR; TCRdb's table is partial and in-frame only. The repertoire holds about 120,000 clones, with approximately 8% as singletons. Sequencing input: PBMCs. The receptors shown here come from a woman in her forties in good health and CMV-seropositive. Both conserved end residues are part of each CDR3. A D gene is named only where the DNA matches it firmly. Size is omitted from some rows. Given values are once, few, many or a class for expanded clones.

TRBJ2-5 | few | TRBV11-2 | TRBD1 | CASSLDHWAGGEETQYF | TGTGCCAGCAGCTTAGATCACTGGGCAGGGGGCGAGGAGACCCAGTACTTC
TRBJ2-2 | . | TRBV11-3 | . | CASSLGGANTGELFF | TGTGCCAGCAGCTTAGGTGGGGCTAACACCGGGGAGCTGTTTTTT
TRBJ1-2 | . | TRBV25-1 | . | CASSPSMAGRGYGYTF | TGTGCCAGCAGCCCAAGCATGGCAGGGCGAGGCTATGGCTACACCTTC
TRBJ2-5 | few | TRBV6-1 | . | CASNDKSETQYF | TGTGCCAGCAACGACAAGTCGGAGACCCAGTACTTC
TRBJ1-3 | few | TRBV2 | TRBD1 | CASSEGWDRGQLSGNTIYF | TGTGCCAGCAGTGAAGGATGGGACAGGGGACAGCTCTCTGGAAACACCATATATTTT
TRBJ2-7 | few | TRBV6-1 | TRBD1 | CAIYRGRNEQYF | TGTGCCATTTACAGGGGGAGGAACGAGCAGTACTTC
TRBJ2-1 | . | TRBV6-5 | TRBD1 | CASSRQGGNEQFF | TGTGCCAGCTCTAGACAGGGCGGAAATGAGCAGTTCTTC
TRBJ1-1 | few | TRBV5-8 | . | CASSRTGQPNTEAFF | TGTGCCAGCAGCCGAACGGGACAACCGAACACTGAAGCTTTCTTT
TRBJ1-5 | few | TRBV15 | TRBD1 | CATSRGGTGVLSNQPQHF | TGTGCCACCAGCAGAGGAGGGACAGGAGTTCTTAGCAATCAGCCCCAGCATTTT
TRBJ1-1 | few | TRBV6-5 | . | CASSYFRTGMNTEAFF | TGTGCCAGCAGTTACTTCCGCACAGGAATGAACACTGAAGCTTTCTTT
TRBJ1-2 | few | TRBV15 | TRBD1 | CATSRGQGIGYGYTF | TGTGCCACCAGCAGGGGACAGGGTATTGGGTATGGCTACACCTTC
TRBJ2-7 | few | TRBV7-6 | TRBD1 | CASSLGGQGASYEQYF | TGTGCCAGCAGCTTAGGGGGACAGGGGGCCTCCTACGAGCAGTACTTC
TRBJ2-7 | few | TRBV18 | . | CASSPSAGATYEQYF | TGTGCCAGCTCACCATCGGCAGGTGCGACCTACGAGCAGTACTTC
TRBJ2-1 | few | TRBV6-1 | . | CASSVQTYNEQFF | TGTGCCAGCAGTGTACAGACCTACAATGAGCAGTTCTTC
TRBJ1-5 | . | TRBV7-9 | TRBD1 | CASSFTGGGQPQHF | TGTGCCAGCAGCTTCACAGGGGGAGGGCAGCCCCAGCATTTT
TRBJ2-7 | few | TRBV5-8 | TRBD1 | CASSTPTGSYEQYF | TGTGCCAGCAGCACCCCGACAGGGTCCTACGAGCAGTACTTC
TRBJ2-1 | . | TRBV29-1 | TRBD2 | CSVEYRKAGGNEQFF | TGCAGCGTTGAATACCGGAAGGCGGGGGGCAATGAGCAGTTCTTC
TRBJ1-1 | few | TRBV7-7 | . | CASSPDSITEAFF | TGTGCCAGCAGCCCCGACAGTATCACTGAAGCTTTCTTT
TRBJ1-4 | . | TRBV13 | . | CASSSTPGWPTNEKLFF | TGTGCCAGCAGCTCTACCCCCGGGTGGCCAACTAATGAAAAACTGTTTTTT
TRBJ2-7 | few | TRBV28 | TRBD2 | CASSKLAANPYEQYF | TGTGCCAGCAGTAAACTAGCGGCAAATCCCTACGAGCAGTACTTC
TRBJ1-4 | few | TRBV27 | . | CASSLWQTNEKLFF | TGTGCCAGCAGTTTATGGCAGACTAATGAAAAACTGTTTTTT
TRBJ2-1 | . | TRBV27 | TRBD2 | CASSFLAGIDNEQFF | TGTGCCAGCAGTTTCTTAGCGGGGATAGACAATGAGCAGTTCTTC
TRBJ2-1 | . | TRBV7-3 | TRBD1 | CASSSDRASHNEQFF | TGTGCCAGCAGCTCGGACAGGGCCTCCCACAATGAGCAGTTCTTC
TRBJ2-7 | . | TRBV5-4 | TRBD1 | CASSLGKRTGAYEQYF | TGTGCCAGCAGCTTGGGAAAGAGGACAGGGGCCTACGAGCAGTACTTC
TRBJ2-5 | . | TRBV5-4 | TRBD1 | CASSLRQGETQYF | TGTGCCAGCAGCCTGCGACAGGGTGAGACCCAGTACTTC
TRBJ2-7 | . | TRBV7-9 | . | CASSLLNEQYF | TGTGCCAGCAGCTTATTAAACGAGCAGTACTTC
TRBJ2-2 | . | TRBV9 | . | CASSITGELFF | TGTGCCAGCAGCATAACCGGGGAGCTGTTTTTT
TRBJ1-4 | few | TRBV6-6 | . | CASSYVGGNDKLFF | TGTGCCAGCAGTTATGTGGGAGGAAATGATAAACTGTTTTTT